These 32 T cell receptor beta chains came from one sample sequenced in a study of molecular identifiers for immune sequencing clone quantification. Each CDR3 protein gets one entry after TCRdb re-called the PCR reads with MiXCR. This table has 250,000 to 350,000 distinct CDR3 sequences, around a fifth appearing once. The specimen was naive CD8+ T cells from blood, with Jurkat cell RNA spiked in. Subset specified: FACS-sorted CD8+CD4-CCR7+CD45RA+ naive T cells. These receptors were obtained from a human donor in good health. Some libraries in this study had Jurkat cell RNA spiked in.

The chain carries TRBV6-2 or TRBV6-3 and TRBJ2-2; 8 positions match TRBD2. Germline loops: CDR1 MNHEY, CDR2 SVGEGT. The CDR3 is 20 amino acids. Trimming at V came to 5 bases and at J to 5 bases, leaving 22 bases not matched to a gene. The CDR3 here is CASSHQEIAGYRVLTGELFF. The CDR3 DNA follows: TGTGCCAGCAGTCACCAAGAGATAGCGGGATACAGGGTGTTGACCGGGGAGCTGTTTTTT.

This clonotype was counted only a few times. The rearrangement uses TRBV27 and TRBJ2-5; D unresolved. CDR1 and CDR2 from the germline V gene are MNHEY and SMNVEV (reference sequence). V was clipped by 8 bases and J by 7 bases, with 20 bases between them. This CDR3 has 14 amino acids. The CDR3 is CASGLSASMATQYF. The CDR3 region has the DNA TGTGCCAGCGGGTTGTCGGCCAGTATGGCGACCCAGTACTTC.

This clonotype was found many times. The genes are TRBV6-5 and TRBJ2-7, with D perhaps TRBD2 (5 bases). This CDR3 has 15 amino acids. The germline CDR1 and CDR2 sequences are MNHEY and SVGAGI. The germline V and J ends were trimmed by 4 bases and 1 base, with 14 bases remaining between them. The CDR3 spells CASSSLGTRSYEQYF. DNA for the CDR3: TGTGCCAGCAGTTCCCTAGGTACTAGGTCCTACGAGCAGTACTTC.

This clonotype showed up many times. This sequence joins TRBV29-1 and TRBJ2-3; 8 nucleotides agree with TRBD2. CDR1 is SQVTM, CDR2 ANQGSEA, per germline. The CDR3 length is 16 residues. V was clipped by 2 bases and J by 7 bases; unmatched bases: 14. CDR3 loop: CSVEKWVGGAVYTQYF. CDR3 sequence (DNA): TGCAGCGTTGAAAAGTGGGTCGGGGGGGCCGTGTATACGCAGTATTTT.

This sequence joins TRBV7-6 and TRBJ2-3; D ambiguous. This CDR3 is 18 amino acids long. The germline V gene encodes CDR1 SGHVS and CDR2 FNYEAQ. Trimming shortened V by 3 bases and J by 0 bases, and 19 bases separated the two germline ends. As DNA, the CDR3 is TGTGCCAGCAGCTTCCCCCTTAGGACGGAAACTAGCACAGATACGCAGTATTTT. Its translation is CASSFPLRTETSTDTQYF. Full variable domain (outside the CDR3, taken from reference TRBV7-6 and TRBJ2-3): GAGVSQSPRYKVTKRGQDVALRCDPISGHVSLYWYRQALGQGPEFLTYFNYEAQQDKSGLPNDRFSAERPEGSISTLTIQRTEQRDSAMYRCASSFPLRTETSTDTQYFGPGTRLTVL.

At least ten counts were recorded for this clonotype. The J gene is TRBJ2-7, the V gene TRBV2, with D possibly matching TRBD2 (6 bases). V lost 3 bases and J 2 bases, leaving 8 bases between the germline ends. CDR3 size: 13 residues. CDR1 and CDR2 (germline): SNHLY, FYNNEI. The CDR3 nucleotides are TGTGCCAGCAGTGAGGAGGGTACCTACGAGCAGTACTTC. Protein: CASSEEGTYEQYF.

CDR3 bases: TGCAGTGCTAGAGAGTTTAGGGGTGCTAACTATGGCTACACCTTC. As protein: CSAREFRGANYGYTF. V is TRBV20-1 and J is TRBJ1-2; the D gene is possibly TRBD1 (5 bases). Germline V gene lookup returns CDR1 DFQATT and CDR2 SNEGSKA (reference sequence). The CDR3 length is 15 residues. Trimming took off 0 bases at V and 0 bases at J, with 11 bases between the two ends.

This clonotype was seen many times. The CDR3 loop is CASSPRRGAKLFF. In nucleotides, the CDR3 is TGCGCCAGCAGCCCCCGGCGGGGGGCAAAACTGTTTTTT. The V call is TRBV4-1, the J call TRBJ1-4; TRBD1 might be the D (6 bases). CDR1 is MGHRA and CDR2 is YSYEKL in the germline V gene. V lost 4 bases, J lost 10 bases, and 13 bases lay in between. CDR3 length: 13 residues.

This clonotype was seen ten or more times. The CDR3 DNA is TGCGCCAGCAGCCAAGATAATGCCGGCCCCTACGAGCAGTACTTC. Translating it yields CASSQDNAGPYEQYF. This chain links TRBV4-3 with TRBJ2-7; D uncertain. Germline V gene sequence: CDR1 LGHNA, CDR2 YSLEER. Trimming removed 0 bases from V and 2 bases from J, with 11 bases in between. The length of the CDR3 is 15 residues.

This clonotype showed up just a few times. The chain carries TRBV4-1 and TRBJ2-1; 8 bases are a match to TRBD1. V dropped 1 base and J dropped 7; count of bases not matched to a gene: 9. CDR3 length: 16 residues. Germline V lookup: CDR1 MGHRA, CDR2 YSYEKL. CDR3 sequence reads: CASSQGTGQRLNEQFF. The CDR3 DNA follows: TGCGCCAGCAGCCAAGGGACAGGGCAGAGGTTGAATGAGCAGTTCTTC.

The table lists this clonotype with many counts. V is TRBV27 and J is TRBJ2-7, with TRBD1 matching 8 bases. CDR3 size: 14 residues. CDR1 is MNHEY and CDR2 is SMNVEV in the germline V gene (reference sequence). With V trimmed by 6 bases and J by 5 bases, 9 bases remained unmatched. CDR3: CASSPSDRADEQYF. For the CDR3, the DNA is TGTGCCAGCAGCCCTTCGGACAGGGCCGACGAGCAGTACTTC.

There are many counts of this clonotype. The chain has TRBV6-2 or TRBV6-3 and TRBJ2-6; D is ambiguous. Trimming shortened V by 0 bases and J by 2 bases, and 2 bases separated the two germline ends. The CDR3 has 14 amino acids. Germline CDR1 reads MNHEY; CDR2 reads SVGEGT. DNA of the CDR3: TGTGCCAGCAGTTACTCGCCTGGGGCCAACGTCCTGACTTTC. This sequence encodes CASSYSPGANVLTF.

The chain employs TRBV5-3 and TRBJ1-3; 8 bases line up with TRBD1. TRBV5-3 is noted as an ORF with a role that remains uncertain. V trimming: 8 bases; J trimming: 1 base; junction bases outside the gene matches: 11. CDR3 length: 16 residues. The DNA of the CDR3 is TGTGCCAGCAGCGGCAAGACAGGGGAATCTGGAAACACCATATATTTT. Its translation is CASSGKTGESGNTIYF.

This clonotype was counted many times. The rearrangement uses TRBV12-3 or TRBV12-4 and TRBJ1-1; no definite D call. The CDR3 totals 14 residues. Trimming cost V 5 bases and J 2 bases, with 12 bases left between them. Here the CDR3 DNA reads TGTGCCAGCAGTACGACCGGGAGAAACACTGAAGCTTTCTTT. It encodes CASSTTGRNTEAFF.

A few counts support this clonotype. The chain has TRBV6-2 or TRBV6-3 and TRBJ2-1, with TRBD2 matching over 13 bases. V lost 5 bases, J lost 8 bases, and 6 bases stayed unmatched. The CDR3 totals 15 residues. Germline CDR1 and CDR2: MNHEY and SVGEGT. Here the CDR3 reads CASSTGGLAGDEQFF. Here the CDR3 DNA reads TGTGCCAGCAGTACCGGAGGACTAGCGGGAGATGAGCAGTTCTTC.

About this clonotype itself: A much larger clone lies a single base off, so this may be a read error. The chain links TRBV7-9 to TRBJ2-7; TRBD1 might be the D (6 bases). The CDR3 runs to 15 residues. CDR1 is SEHNR, CDR2 FQNEAQ, per germline (reference sequence). V was clipped by 5 bases and J by 5 bases, with 19 bases between them. The CDR3 protein is CASSRGAGVLHEQYF. CDR3 nucleotide sequence: TGTGCCAGCAGCCGAGGGGCAGGGGTCTTGCACGAGCAGTACTTC.

The chain couples TRBV7-9 to TRBJ1-1; D is unclear. Trimming shortened V by 0 bases and J by 2 bases, and 10 bases separated the two germline ends. Germline CDR1 and CDR2: SEHNR and FQNEAQ (reference sequence). The CDR3 has 15 residues. Written as DNA, the CDR3 is TGTGCCAGCAGCTTAGCGCTCGGCAGAAACACTGAAGCTTTCTTT. Translating gives CASSLALGRNTEAFF.

As regards this clonotype: One junction end does not reproduce the germline sequence, and a read error may be involved. This chain joins TRBV7-2 and TRBJ2-7; D gene uncertain. The germline V gene has CDR1 SGHTA and CDR2 FQGNSA. This CDR3 is 13 amino acids long. The CDR3 reads CANSLVSGYEQYF. The DNA for the CDR3 is TGTGCCAACAGCTTAGTCTCGGGTTACGAGCAGTACTTC.

This clonotype appeared a single time. A read error is possible here, since a much larger clone lies one base away. The chain joins TRBV7-9 to TRBJ2-3, with D maybe TRBD1 (6 bases). In germline, CDR1 is SEHNR, CDR2 FQNEAQ (reference sequence). The CDR3 has 17 residues. Trimming pared 7 bases from V and 4 bases from J, leaving 24 bases between. CDR3 region: CASKSQDRTSAADTQYF. The CDR3 region has the DNA TGTGCCAGCAAGAGTCAGGACAGAACTTCGGCGGCAGATACGCAGTATTTT.

This clonotype was found many times. Written as DNA, the CDR3 is TGCAGCACCGACAGGGGCCCGAACACTGAAGCTTTCTTT. The encoded protein is CSTDRGPNTEAFF. The chain uses TRBV29-1 and TRBJ1-1, with 8 bases matching TRBD1. V lost 8 bases, J lost 1 base, and 6 bases stayed unmatched. Germline V gene sequence: CDR1 SQVTM, CDR2 ANQGSEA. The CDR3 contains 13 residues.

This clonotype was observed many times. The chain is built from TRBV6-5 and TRBJ1-2, with 7 bases fitting TRBD1. This CDR3 is built from 13 residues. The V gene's germline CDR1 is MNHEY and CDR2 SVGAGI. The junction had 2 bases not matched to a gene; V was cut back by 5 bases and J by 2 bases. The CDR3 region has the DNA TGTGCCAGCAGTCAGACAGGGAACTATGGCTACACCTTC. Its translation is CASSQTGNYGYTF.

This clonotype was seen ten or more times. The J gene is TRBJ2-3, the V gene TRBV12-3 or TRBV12-4; no clear D. The V gene lost 2 bases and the J gene lost 6 bases, with 15 bases spanning the gap. The CDR3 is 15 amino acids. CDR3 nucleotides: TGTGCCAGCAGTTTATCCAGCTTTCGGACCGATACGCAGTATTTT. Translation: CASSLSSFRTDTQYF.

As to this clonotype: This sequence may be a read error, since a much larger clone differs from it by one base. The rearrangement links TRBV12-3 or TRBV12-4 to TRBJ2-3; 7 bases fit TRBD2. This CDR3 has 15 amino acids. After removal of 5 bases from V and 4 bases from J, the junction contained 9 bases not matched to a gene. CDR3 sequence: CASSASGDSADTQYF. DNA for the CDR3: TGTGCCAGCAGTGCTAGCGGCGACAGCGCAGATACGCAGTATTTT.

This chain joins TRBV27 and TRBJ1-6; 9 bases map to TRBD1. Germline assignment: CDR1 MNHEY and CDR2 SMNVEV (reference sequence). There are 16 residues in the CDR3. The trim removed 0 bases at V and 9 bases at J, leaving 6 bases unmatched. In nucleotides, the CDR3 is TGTGCCAGCAGTTTATCACAGGGGGCTAGAAGTTCACCCCTCCACTTT. It specifies CASSLSQGARSSPLHF.

This chain links TRBV4-3 with TRBJ1-2, with 9 bases aligning to TRBD1. Germline lookup yields CDR1 LGHNA and CDR2 YSLEER. After removal of 4 bases from V and 5 bases from J, the junction contained 14 bases not matched to a gene. CDR3 length: 17 residues. The CDR3 protein is CASSPRGLGGQGYGYTF. DNA of the CDR3: TGCGCCAGCAGCCCAAGGGGCCTGGGCGGACAGGGGTATGGCTACACCTTC.

This clonotype was seen only a few times. In DNA form, the CDR3 reads TGCGCCAGCAGTGAGATGGCCCTAGCGGGGGCGGGGACCGGGGAGCTGTTTTTT. Residues: CASSEMALAGAGTGELFF. The rearrangement links TRBV10-1 to TRBJ2-2; TRBD2 matches 10 bases. Trimming at V came to 2 bases and at J to 5 bases, leaving 11 bases not matched to a gene. The germline V gene has CDR1 WNHNN and CDR2 SYGVQD (reference sequence). This CDR3 spans 18 amino acids.

The V gene is TRBV19, the J gene TRBJ2-3; D gene unclear. Germline V lookup: CDR1 LNHDA, CDR2 SQIVND (reference sequence). This CDR3 has 12 residues. V was trimmed by 3 bases and J by 6 bases, leaving 7 bases between them. Here the CDR3 reads CASSMTRDTQYF. CDR3 nucleotides: TGTGCCAGTAGTATGACCAGGGATACGCAGTATTTT.

This clonotype was counted many times. The rearrangement uses TRBV20-1 and TRBJ2-3; TRBD1 matches 7 bases. Germline V gene lookup returns CDR1 DFQATT and CDR2 SNEGSKA (reference sequence). The ends lost 6 bases at V and 0 bases at J; junction bases unmatched: 9. The CDR3 contains 15 residues. For the CDR3, the DNA is TGCAGTGCAGGGAGACAGGGCCGTAGCACAGATACGCAGTATTTT. This sequence encodes CSAGRQGRSTDTQYF.

The chain employs TRBV19 and TRBJ2-1; 8 bases match TRBD2. Germline loops: CDR1 LNHDA, CDR2 SQIVND (reference sequence). The CDR3 extends over 14 amino acids. J gave up 7 bases and V 5 bases, and 7 bases lay outside the gene matches. Here the CDR3 reads CASSFGRAKNEQFF. The CDR3, as DNA: TGTGCCAGTAGTTTCGGGAGGGCCAAAAATGAGCAGTTCTTC. The complete variable domain, with remaining parts taken from reference TRBV19 and TRBJ2-1, reads DGGITQSPKYLFRKEGQNVTLSCEQNLNHDAMYWYRQDPGQGLRLIYYSQIVNDFQKGDIAEGYSVSREKKESFPLTVTSAQKNPTAFYLCASSFGRAKNEQFFGPGTRLTVL.

This clonotype was observed many times. The chain uses TRBV4-3 and TRBJ1-5; unclear D gene. The CDR3 covers 14 residues. CDR1 is LGHNA, CDR2 YSLEER, per germline. V lost 0 bases and J lost 8, with 11 bases in between. The CDR3 DNA is TGCGCCAGCAGCCAAGACAGGAGGAAGGAGCCCCAGCATTTT. It translates to CASSQDRRKEPQHF.

This clonotype was detected only a few times. V gene TRBV5-1 combines with J gene TRBJ2-5; D may correspond to TRBD1 or TRBD2 (5 bases each). The CDR3 sequence is 15 residues long. The V end lost 3 bases, the J end lost 0 bases, and 12 bases lay between the germline ends. Looked up from germline, CDR1 is SGHRS and CDR2 is YFSETQ. CDR3 loop: CASSSGRMYQETQYF. The CDR3 DNA sequence: TGCGCCAGCAGCTCGGGACGGATGTACCAAGAGACCCAGTACTTC. Based on the CDR3 plus reference TRBV5-1 and TRBJ2-5, the full variable domain is KAGVTQTPRYLIKTRGQQVTLSCSPISGHRSVSWYQQTPGQGLQFLFEYFSETQRNKGNFPGRFSGRQFSNSRSEMNVSTLELGDSALYLCASSSGRMYQETQYFGPGTRLLVL.

Turning to this clonotype: This may be a read error: a much more frequent sequence differs by one nucleotide. This is likely a read error, given that the CDR3 carries no conserved phenylalanine or tryptophan at its end. This chain uses TRBV30 with TRBJ2-2; D is unresolved. Germline CDR1 is GTSNPN and CDR2 is SVGIG (reference sequence). This CDR3 has 13 amino acids. V lost 2 bases and J lost 3, with 7 bases in between. The DNA of the CDR3 is TGTGCCTGGAGTCCCCTGGACACCGGGGAGCTGTTTTCT. It is translated as CAWSPLDTGELFS.